Listed below are T cell receptor beta chains from one sample, sequenced in a study of T-cell reconstitution after alpha-beta-depleted transplantation in children. TCRdb fed the PCR reads into MiXCR, producing one record per CDR3 protein. In the table there are some 440,000 distinct CDR3 sequences, 15% to 20% of which are singletons. The specimen was PBMCs, mostly from graft donor cells, collected 360 days after TCRalphabeta/CD19-depleted stem cell transplant. Receptors originate from a boy younger than two who had a stem cell transplant for Wiskott-Aldrich syndrome, so the T cells may come from the graft donor. Each CDR3 is given with its conserved first and last residue. The order of the fields is J gene, D gene, clone size, V gene, CDR3 length, CDR3 protein, CDR3 DNA. A D gene is named only where the DNA matches it firmly. Size is stated for part of the rows, as once, few or many counts, or as a class when the clone is expanded.

j_call: TRBJ2-5
d_call: -
clone_size: -
v_call: TRBV5-1
cdr3_length: 12
cdr3_aa: CAGSQPQETQYF
cdr3_nt: TGCGCCGGCAGCCAACCCCAAGAGACCCAGTACTTC

j_call: TRBJ1-2
d_call: -
clone_size: few
v_call: TRBV12-3/TRBV12-4
cdr3_length: 13
cdr3_aa: CASSLMGAGGYTF
cdr3_nt: TGTGCCAGCAGTTTAATGGGGGCTGGTGGCTACACCTTC

j_call: TRBJ1-6
d_call: TRBD1
clone_size: many
v_call: TRBV2
cdr3_length: 15
cdr3_aa: CASSLRDRANSPLHF
cdr3_nt: TGTGCCAGCAGCCTCCGGGACAGGGCGAATTCACCCCTCCACTTT

j_call: TRBJ2-1
d_call: TRBD2
clone_size: -
v_call: TRBV12-3/TRBV12-4
cdr3_length: 13
cdr3_aa: CASSLRTRNEQFF
cdr3_nt: TGTGCCAGCAGTTTAAGGACTAGAAATGAGCAGTTCTTC

j_call: TRBJ2-7
d_call: TRBD2
clone_size: few
v_call: TRBV7-6
cdr3_length: 15
cdr3_aa: CASSLVSWGGNEQYF
cdr3_nt: TGTGCCAGCAGCTTAGTGTCGTGGGGGGGAAACGAGCAGTACTTC

j_call: TRBJ2-1
d_call: -
clone_size: -
v_call: TRBV12-3/TRBV12-4
cdr3_length: 15
cdr3_aa: CASSQYPKRDNEQFF
cdr3_nt: TGTGCCAGCAGTCAGTACCCGAAGAGGGACAATGAGCAGTTCTTC

j_call: TRBJ1-2
d_call: -
clone_size: many
v_call: TRBV5-1
cdr3_length: 13
cdr3_aa: CASSWDSGNGYTF
cdr3_nt: TGCGCCAGCAGCTGGGATTCCGGAAATGGCTACACCTTC

j_call: TRBJ2-7
d_call: -
clone_size: few
v_call: TRBV7-8
cdr3_length: 13
cdr3_aa: CASSSQRIYEQYF
cdr3_nt: TGTGCCAGCAGCTCACAGCGAATCTACGAGCAGTACTTC

j_call: TRBJ2-1
d_call: TRBD2
clone_size: few
v_call: TRBV7-2
cdr3_length: 16
cdr3_aa: CASSSPRDREGNEQFF
cdr3_nt: TGTGCCAGCAGCTCGCCCCGGGATCGGGAGGGCAATGAGCAGTTCTTC

j_call: TRBJ2-1
d_call: TRBD1
clone_size: -
v_call: TRBV7-2
cdr3_length: 16
cdr3_aa: CASSLVGTGSLGEQFF
cdr3_nt: TGTGCCAGCAGCTTAGTCGGGACAGGCTCCTTGGGGGAGCAGTTCTTC

j_call: TRBJ1-5
d_call: -
clone_size: few
v_call: TRBV12-3/TRBV12-4
cdr3_length: 13
cdr3_aa: CASSLRDLQPQHF
cdr3_nt: TGTGCCAGCAGCCTTAGGGACCTTCAGCCCCAGCATTTT

j_call: TRBJ2-1
d_call: -
clone_size: -
v_call: TRBV10-3
cdr3_length: 16
cdr3_aa: CAISDGLVPPYNEQFF
cdr3_nt: TGTGCCATCAGTGACGGGCTAGTCCCCCCTTACAATGAGCAGTTCTTC

j_call: TRBJ2-5
d_call: -
clone_size: -
v_call: TRBV11-1
cdr3_length: 19
cdr3_aa: CASSLALIFEGPSGETQYF
cdr3_nt: TGTGCCAGCAGCTTAGCCCTGATATTTGAGGGGCCCTCAGGAGAGACCCAGTACTTC

j_call: TRBJ2-1
d_call: -
clone_size: -
v_call: TRBV20-1
cdr3_length: 16
cdr3_aa: CSASRPFSSSYNEQFF
cdr3_nt: TGCAGTGCTAGCAGGCCCTTCTCCTCATCCTACAATGAGCAGTTCTTC

j_call: TRBJ1-4
d_call: -
clone_size: few
v_call: TRBV7-8
cdr3_length: 18
cdr3_aa: CASSLDPDNDATNEKLFF
cdr3_nt: TGTGCCAGCAGCTTAGACCCAGACAACGATGCAACTAATGAAAAACTGTTTTTT

j_call: TRBJ2-7
d_call: TRBD2
clone_size: -
v_call: TRBV4-1
cdr3_length: 17
cdr3_aa: CASSQDRGTSLSYEQYF
cdr3_nt: TGCGCCAGCAGCCAAGATCGCGGGACTAGCCTTTCCTACGAGCAGTACTTC

j_call: TRBJ1-1
d_call: -
clone_size: -
v_call: TRBV6-1
cdr3_length: 13
cdr3_aa: CAIRWSGNTEAFF
cdr3_nt: TGTGCCATCCGGTGGAGTGGGAACACTGAAGCTTTCTTT

j_call: TRBJ1-1
d_call: -
clone_size: -
v_call: TRBV5-1
cdr3_length: 13
cdr3_aa: CASSLLRETEAFF
cdr3_nt: TGCGCCAGCAGCCTTCTCCGCGAGACTGAAGCTTTCTTT

j_call: TRBJ2-2
d_call: -
clone_size: few
v_call: TRBV20-1
cdr3_length: 14
cdr3_aa: CSASRGLTTGELFF
cdr3_nt: TGCAGTGCTAGCCGAGGATTGACCACCGGGGAGCTGTTTTTT

j_call: TRBJ2-1
d_call: -
clone_size: -
v_call: TRBV11-2
cdr3_length: 13
cdr3_aa: CASSLAEPNEQFF
cdr3_nt: TGTGCCAGCAGCTTAGCGGAGCCCAATGAGCAGTTCTTC

j_call: TRBJ2-7
d_call: TRBD1
clone_size: few
v_call: TRBV5-1
cdr3_length: 14
cdr3_aa: CASSSRDSTLEQYF
cdr3_nt: TGCGCCAGCAGCTCCCGGGACAGCACCTTGGAGCAGTACTTC

j_call: TRBJ2-5
d_call: -
clone_size: -
v_call: TRBV18
cdr3_length: 14
cdr3_aa: CASSPRQIQETQYF
cdr3_nt: TGTGCCAGCTCACCACGACAGATCCAAGAGACCCAGTACTTC

j_call: TRBJ2-1
d_call: -
clone_size: -
v_call: TRBV5-1
cdr3_length: 12
cdr3_aa: CASVQVPNEQFF
cdr3_nt: TGCGCCAGCGTCCAGGTTCCCAATGAGCAGTTCTTC

j_call: TRBJ2-5
d_call: -
clone_size: -
v_call: TRBV7-8
cdr3_length: 16
cdr3_aa: CASSSWIGDGAETQYF
cdr3_nt: TGTGCCAGCAGCTCCTGGATTGGGGACGGCGCAGAGACCCAGTACTTC

j_call: TRBJ1-6
d_call: -
clone_size: -
v_call: TRBV5-6
cdr3_length: 14
cdr3_aa: CAISPGLLYSPLHF
cdr3_nt: TGTGCCATCAGCCCCGGGCTCCTCTATTCACCCCTCCACTTT

j_call: TRBJ2-2
d_call: -
clone_size: few
v_call: TRBV25-1
cdr3_length: 14
cdr3_aa: CATTGRPNTGELFF
cdr3_nt: TGTGCCACAACCGGGAGACCGAACACCGGGGAGCTGTTTTTT

j_call: TRBJ1-1
d_call: TRBD1
clone_size: few
v_call: TRBV20-1
cdr3_length: 14
cdr3_aa: CSARKDRAGPEAFF
cdr3_nt: TGCAGTGCTAGAAAGGACAGGGCAGGTCCCGAAGCTTTCTTT

j_call: TRBJ2-3
d_call: -
clone_size: few
v_call: TRBV4-1
cdr3_length: 14
cdr3_aa: CASSQNPGTDTQYF
cdr3_nt: TGCGCCAGCAGCCAAAATCCGGGAACCGATACGCAGTATTTT

j_call: TRBJ2-7
d_call: -
clone_size: -
v_call: TRBV12-3/TRBV12-4
cdr3_length: 13
cdr3_aa: CASRWRNSYEQYF
cdr3_nt: TGTGCCAGCAGGTGGAGGAACTCCTACGAGCAGTACTTC

j_call: TRBJ2-7
d_call: -
clone_size: few
v_call: TRBV21-1
cdr3_length: 15
cdr3_aa: CASSARWTTCYEQYF
cdr3_nt: TGTGCCAGCAGCGCCCGTTGGACTACTTGCTACGAGCAGTACTTC

j_call: TRBJ2-3
d_call: TRBD1
clone_size: -
v_call: TRBV7-2
cdr3_length: 16
cdr3_aa: CASSSNRGANTDTQYF
cdr3_nt: TGTGCCAGCAGCTCGAACAGGGGAGCTAACACAGATACGCAGTATTTT

j_call: TRBJ2-5
d_call: -
clone_size: -
v_call: TRBV24-1
cdr3_length: 13
cdr3_aa: CATSERTIGTQYF
cdr3_nt: TGTGCCACCAGTGAGCGGACGATAGGGACCCAGTACTTC

j_call: TRBJ1-6
d_call: -
clone_size: many
v_call: TRBV5-1
cdr3_length: 15
cdr3_aa: CASRGQNLYNSPLHF
cdr3_nt: TGCGCCAGCAGAGGACAGAACCTCTATAATTCACCCCTCCACTTT

j_call: TRBJ2-2
d_call: -
clone_size: many
v_call: TRBV7-2
cdr3_length: 15
cdr3_aa: CASSLALVVPGELFF
cdr3_nt: TGTGCCAGCAGCTTAGCGTTGGTAGTGCCGGGGGAGCTGTTTTTT

j_call: TRBJ2-3
d_call: TRBD2
clone_size: few
v_call: TRBV10-3
cdr3_length: 18
cdr3_aa: CAISEFTATGTSRDTQYF
cdr3_nt: TGTGCCATCAGTGAGTTCACCGCTACCGGGACTAGCCGGGATACGCAGTATTTT

j_call: TRBJ2-3
d_call: -
clone_size: few
v_call: TRBV4-1
cdr3_length: 19
cdr3_aa: CASSQISLGLLLLTDTQYF
cdr3_nt: TGCGCCAGCAGCCAAATAAGTCTAGGGCTGCTACTTCTCACAGATACGCAGTATTTT

j_call: TRBJ2-1
d_call: -
clone_size: -
v_call: TRBV29-1
cdr3_length: 13
cdr3_aa: CSVERLAHNEQFF
cdr3_nt: TGCAGCGTTGAACGCCTAGCCCACAATGAGCAGTTCTTC

j_call: TRBJ2-7
d_call: TRBD2
clone_size: -
v_call: TRBV6-2/TRBV6-3
cdr3_length: 15
cdr3_aa: CASSLTSGRGYEQYF
cdr3_nt: TGTGCCAGCAGCCTAACTAGCGGGAGAGGCTACGAGCAGTACTTC

j_call: TRBJ2-7
d_call: -
clone_size: few
v_call: TRBV2
cdr3_length: 13
cdr3_aa: CASSLEGRNEQYF
cdr3_nt: TGTGCCAGCAGTCTGGAAGGGAGGAACGAGCAGTACTTC

j_call: TRBJ2-7
d_call: -
clone_size: -
v_call: TRBV5-1
cdr3_length: 15
cdr3_aa: CASSRGASLTYEQYF
cdr3_nt: TGCGCCAGCAGCCGGGGGGCGTCCCTGACCTACGAGCAGTACTTC

j_call: TRBJ2-4
d_call: -
clone_size: -
v_call: TRBV7-2
cdr3_length: 13
cdr3_aa: CASSLMGDHTQYF
cdr3_nt: TGTGCCAGCAGCTTAATGGGGGATCACACTCAGTACTTC